This T cell receptor beta chain comes out of a study of T-cell memory formation after mild COVID-19. Study-wide context: Most TCR clusters belonged to a single donor.

TCRdb itself ran the 5' RACE reads through MiXCR, one entry per CDR3 protein. The sample has under 300,000 distinct CDR3 sequences; 8.5% to 9.5% are singletons. Study conclusions and caveats: Clones contracting over day 15 to 85 were CD4/CD8 balanced, with later expanders leaning CD4+.

The table lists this clonotype with a few counts. As yet, its antigen is unknown. Germline lookup yields CDR1 SGHTA and CDR2 FQGNSA. With V trimmed by 1 base and J by 8 bases, 1 base remained unmatched. This CDR3 has 15 residues. This sequence joins TRBV7-2 and TRBJ1-6; 11 positions agree with TRBD1. The clonotype originates from a man between 18 and 35 years old who had mild COVID-19 (a few samples of this study predate the infection). Cell type and time point are not known. The sequencing input was PBMCs or a T cell subset sorted from them (not recorded which). The CDR3 coding sequence is TGTGCCAGCAGCTTAGGGACAGGGGGCGATTCACCCCTCCACTTT. Protein: CASSLGTGGDSPLHF.